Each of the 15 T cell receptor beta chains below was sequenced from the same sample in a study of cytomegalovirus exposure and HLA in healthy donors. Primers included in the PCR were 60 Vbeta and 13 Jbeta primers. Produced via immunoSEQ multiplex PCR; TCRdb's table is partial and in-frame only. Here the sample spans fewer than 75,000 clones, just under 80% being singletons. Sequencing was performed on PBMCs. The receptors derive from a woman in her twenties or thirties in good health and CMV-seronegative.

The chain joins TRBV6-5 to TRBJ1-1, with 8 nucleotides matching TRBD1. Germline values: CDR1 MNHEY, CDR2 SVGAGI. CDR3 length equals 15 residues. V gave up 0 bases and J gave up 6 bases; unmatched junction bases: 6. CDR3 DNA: TGTGCCAGCAGTTACTCGAACAGGGGGATAGCTGAAGCTTTCTTT. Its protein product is CASSYSNRGIAEAFF.

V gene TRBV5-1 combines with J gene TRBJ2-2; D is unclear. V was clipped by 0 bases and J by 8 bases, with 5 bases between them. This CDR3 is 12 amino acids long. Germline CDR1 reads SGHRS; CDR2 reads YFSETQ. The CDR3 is CASSLGRGELFF. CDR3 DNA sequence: TGCGCCAGCAGCTTGGGTCGGGGGGAGCTGTTTTTT.

The CDR3 sequence: CAWAKQGGTFPLHF. The CDR3 DNA sequence: TGTGCCTGGGCTAAACAGGGAGGGACGTTTCCCCTCCACTTT. The chain links TRBV30 to TRBJ1-6; tentatively, D is TRBD1 (6 bases). V was pared by 5 bases and J by 13 bases, with 21 bases between. This CDR3 is built from 14 residues. From germline, CDR1 is GTSNPN and CDR2 SVGIG (reference sequence).

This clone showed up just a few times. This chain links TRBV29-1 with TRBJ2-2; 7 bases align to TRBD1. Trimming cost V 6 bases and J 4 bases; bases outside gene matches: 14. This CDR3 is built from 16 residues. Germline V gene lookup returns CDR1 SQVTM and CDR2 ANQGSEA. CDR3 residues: CSVDRLEGRITGELFF. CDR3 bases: TGCAGCGTGGACAGGTTGGAAGGTCGTATCACCGGGGAGCTGTTTTTT.

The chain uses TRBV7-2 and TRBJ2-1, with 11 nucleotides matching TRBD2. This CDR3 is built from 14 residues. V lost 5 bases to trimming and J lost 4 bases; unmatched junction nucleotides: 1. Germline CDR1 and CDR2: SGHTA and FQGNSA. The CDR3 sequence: CASSRTSGYNEQFF. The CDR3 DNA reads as TGTGCCAGCAGCCGGACTAGCGGGTACAATGAGCAGTTCTTC.

As DNA, the CDR3 is TGTGCCAGCAGCCTCGACAGGGGTACCCGCCAACAGTACTTC. The encoded protein is CASSLDRGTRQQYF. V gene TRBV7-9 combines with J gene TRBJ2-7, with 8 nucleotides matching TRBD1. V was clipped by 5 bases and J by 10 bases; unmatched bases: 13. The germline V gene has CDR1 SEHNR and CDR2 FQNEAQ (reference sequence). The CDR3 loop spans 14 amino acids.

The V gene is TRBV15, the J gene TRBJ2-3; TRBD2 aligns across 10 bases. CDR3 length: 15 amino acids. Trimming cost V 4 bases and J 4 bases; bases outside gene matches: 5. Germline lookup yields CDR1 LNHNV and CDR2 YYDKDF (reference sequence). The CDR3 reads CATSIEAGGPDTQYF. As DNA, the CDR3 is TGTGCCACCAGCATTGAAGCGGGAGGGCCAGATACGCAGTATTTT.

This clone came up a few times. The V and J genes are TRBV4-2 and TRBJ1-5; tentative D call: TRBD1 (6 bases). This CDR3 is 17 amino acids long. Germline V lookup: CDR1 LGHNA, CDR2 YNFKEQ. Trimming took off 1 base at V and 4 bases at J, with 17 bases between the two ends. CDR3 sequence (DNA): TGTGCCAGCAGCCAAGTACAGGGTGGCCGTTCTAATCAGCCCCAGCATTTT. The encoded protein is CASSQVQGGRSNQPQHF.

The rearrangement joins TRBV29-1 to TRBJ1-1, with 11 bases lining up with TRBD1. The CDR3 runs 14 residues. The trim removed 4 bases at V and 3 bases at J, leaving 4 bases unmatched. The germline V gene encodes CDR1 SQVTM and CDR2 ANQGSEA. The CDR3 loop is CSVGRDRGDTEAFF. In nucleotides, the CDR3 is TGCAGCGTTGGCCGGGACAGGGGGGACACTGAAGCTTTCTTT.

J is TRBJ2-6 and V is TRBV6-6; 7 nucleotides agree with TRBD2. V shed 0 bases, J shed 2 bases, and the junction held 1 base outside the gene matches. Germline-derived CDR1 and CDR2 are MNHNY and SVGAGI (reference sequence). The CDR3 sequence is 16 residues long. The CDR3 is CASSYSGGAGANVLTF. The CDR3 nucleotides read TGTGCCAGCAGTTACTCGGGAGGGGCTGGGGCCAACGTCCTGACTTTC.

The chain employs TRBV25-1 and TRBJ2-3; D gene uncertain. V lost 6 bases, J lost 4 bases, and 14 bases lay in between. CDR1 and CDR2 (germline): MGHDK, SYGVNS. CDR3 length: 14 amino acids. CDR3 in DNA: TGTGCCAGCAGCCCATGGAGACGATCAGATACGCAGTATTTT. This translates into CASSPWRRSDTQYF.

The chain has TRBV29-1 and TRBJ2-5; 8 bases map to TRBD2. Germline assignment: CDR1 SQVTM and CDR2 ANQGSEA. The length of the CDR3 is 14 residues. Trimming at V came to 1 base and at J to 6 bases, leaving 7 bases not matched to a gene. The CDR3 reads CSVEGVGGGKTQYF. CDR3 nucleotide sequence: TGCAGCGTTGAAGGGGTGGGCGGGGGGAAGACCCAGTACTTC.

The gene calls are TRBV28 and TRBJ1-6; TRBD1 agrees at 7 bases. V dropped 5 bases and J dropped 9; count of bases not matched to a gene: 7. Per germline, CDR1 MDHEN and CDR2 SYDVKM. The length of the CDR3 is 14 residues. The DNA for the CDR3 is TGTGCCAGCAGTCCAGACAGGGTACGTTCACCCCTCCACTTT. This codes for CASSPDRVRSPLHF.

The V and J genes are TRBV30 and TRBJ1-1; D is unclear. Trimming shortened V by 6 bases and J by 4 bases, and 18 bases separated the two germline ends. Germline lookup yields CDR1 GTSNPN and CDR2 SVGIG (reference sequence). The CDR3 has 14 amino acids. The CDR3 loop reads CACSPATGLTEAFF. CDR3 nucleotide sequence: TGTGCCTGCTCGCCTGCTACGGGTCTCACTGAAGCTTTCTTT.

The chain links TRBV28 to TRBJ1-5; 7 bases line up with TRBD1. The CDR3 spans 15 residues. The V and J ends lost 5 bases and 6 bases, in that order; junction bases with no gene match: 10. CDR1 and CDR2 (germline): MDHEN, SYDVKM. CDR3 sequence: CASSLLTGDRQPQHF. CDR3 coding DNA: TGTGCCAGCAGTCTACTAACAGGGGACCGTCAGCCCCAGCATTTT. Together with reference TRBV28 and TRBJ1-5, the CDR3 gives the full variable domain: DVKVTQSSRYLVKRTGEKVFLECVQDMDHENMFWYRQDPGLGLRLIYFSYDVKMKEKGDIPEGYSVSREKKERFSLILESASTNQTSMYLCASSLLTGDRQPQHFGDGTRLSIL.